The clone carrying this T cell receptor beta chain showed up many times. What it recognizes is unknown. This sample is part of a study of Graves' ophthalmopathy and Graves' hyperthyroidism. Beta-chain TCR CDR3 regions were amplified from RNA transcripts. HTBI-primed RT-PCR formed the first round, and a multiplex PCR formed the second. A single record per CDR3 protein comes from TCRdb applying MiXCR to the multiplex PCR reads. The sample records 580,000 or so distinct CDR3 sequences, just under 40% being singletons. Germline CDR1 reads SQVTM; CDR2 reads ANQGSEA. V lost 4 bases and J lost 5; bases outside the gene matches: 5. The length of the CDR3 is 14 residues. Study conclusions and caveats: Forecasting of ophthalmopathy progression by the model achieved more than 70% sensitivity and around 72% specificity. Ophthalmopathy and stable hyperthyroidism were discriminated by a 13-signature model, with over 85% sensitivity and approximately 81% specificity. Detected in blood as well were most expanded thyroid clonotypes with frequency above 0.001.

The J gene is TRBJ1-4, the V gene TRBV29-1, with TRBD1 identical over 9 bases. The sequenced material came from peripheral blood or thyroid tissue (not recorded which). The sequence was collected from an adult man with Graves' hyperthyroidism. The CDR3 spells CSVATGTGNEKLFF. The CDR3 bases are TGCAGCGTTGCGACCGGGACAGGGAATGAAAAACTGTTTTTT. The entire variable domain, with the rest obtained from reference TRBV29-1 and TRBJ1-4, is as follows: SAVISQKPSRDICQRGTSLTIQCQVDSQVTMMFWYRQQPGQSLTLIATANQGSEATYESGFVIDKFPISRPNLTFSTLTVSNMSPEDSSIYLCSVATGTGNEKLFFGSGTQLSVL.